This T cell receptor (beta chain) derives from a study of cytomegalovirus exposure and HLA in healthy donors. The table came from immunoSEQ multiplex PCR; TCRdb's copy has only in-frame clones and leaves some out. Altogether about 38,000 clones are present, about 93% being singletons, with the ten largest covering over 3%. Comments on this clone: Its antigen is still unknown.

The trim removed 6 bases at V and 4 bases at J, leaving 12 bases unmatched. CDR3 length equals 16 residues. The germline V gene encodes CDR1 SNHLY and CDR2 FYNNEI. General observations from the study: The study recorded 150 to 200 TCR beta chains that were cytomegalovirus-associated.

The sequence was obtained from a man aged 18 to 35 in good health and CMV-seronegative. The genes are TRBV2 and TRBJ2-7, with TRBD1 identical over 10 bases. Input material: PBMCs. The CDR3 reads CASRFPRDRGDYEQYF. The CDR3 DNA reads as TGTGCCAGCAGATTCCCTCGGGACAGGGGTGATTACGAGCAGTACTTC.